This T cell receptor beta chain stems from a study of CXCR3-negative and CXCR3-positive naive CD8 T cells. Overall study results and limits: Greater hydrophobicity was found in TRB CDR3s of CXCR3-positive naive cells than of CXCR3-negative naive cells.

The length of the CDR3 is 13 residues. Germline-derived CDR1 and CDR2 are SGHAT and FQNNGV. TRB cDNA libraries were made by UMI-labeled 5' RACE. TCRdb reprocessed the 5' RACE reads, with one entry per CDR3 protein and no DNA. Listed are 75,000 to 100,000 distinct CDR3 sequences; 1.6% falls within the top ten. As concerns this clonotype: The antigen is unknown.

The receptor's source is a human donor in good health. Some clones in this sample may be carry-over from other donors' samples. V gene TRBV11-2 combines with J gene TRBJ2-5; the TRBD1 assignment by TCRdb is unverifiable without DNA. The sample consisted of naive CXCR3- CD8+ T cells from blood. The subset here: CD45RO-CCR7+CD27+CD95- naive CD8+ T cells lacking CXCR3 (TNR3-). The CDR3 loop reads CASSFGTQETQYF. Drawing the rest from reference TRBV11-2 and TRBJ2-5, the complete variable domain is EAGVAQSPRYKIIEKRQSVAFWCNPISGHATLYWYQQILGQGPKLLIQFQNNGVVDDSQLPKDRFSAERLKGVDSTLKIQPAKLEDSAVYLCASSFGTQETQYFGPGTRLLVL.